This T cell receptor beta chain was observed in a study of T-cell memory formation after mild COVID-19. Looking at the study overall: Clustering of TCRs was largely donor specific. General study results and limits: Researchers report contracting CD4+ clones mostly in CM and EM, with CD8+ clones in EMRA. Memory sampled before infection contained some responding clones, suggesting cross-reactive memory joined.

This clonotype has at least ten counts. Its antigen remains unidentified. Amplification by 5'RACE using constant-segment primers produced TCR alpha and TCR beta cDNA libraries that carried sample barcodes and UMIs. One entry per CDR3 protein, called by TCRdb with MiXCR from the 5' RACE reads. The repertoire holds around 530,000 distinct CDR3 sequences, with about 20% as singletons. Germline-derived CDR1 and CDR2 are SEHNR and FQNEAQ (reference sequence). Deletions cut 0 bases from V and 9 bases from J, with 3 bases between. CDR3 length: 11 amino acids. Sequenced sample: PBMCs or a T cell subset sorted from them (not recorded which). This sequence joins TRBV7-9 and TRBJ2-1; D gene uncertain. The clonotype was recovered from an adult woman who had mild COVID-19 (a few samples of this study predate the infection). Cell type and time point are not known. CDR3 in DNA: TGTGCCAGCAGCTTAGCTAGTGAGCAGTTCTTC. Translating gives CASSLASEQFF.